This entry lists 2 T cell receptor beta chains sequenced from one sample in a study of CD8 T cells in Susac syndrome. Random hexamers were used to reverse transcribe the RNA input (0.5 to 1 ug). TCRdb re-called the immunoSEQ multiplex PCR reads with MiXCR, one entry per CDR3 protein. The table has 100,000 to 150,000 distinct CDR3 sequences, roughly 95% seen once; the top ten hold over 0.1%. Sequences were obtained from CD4+ T cells from PBMCs. These receptors were taken from a human donor in good health.

DNA of the CDR3: TGCGCCAGCAGCTCCGGGGGGGGCAAAAACATTCAGTACTTC. Its translation: CASSSGGGKNIQYF. This chain uses TRBV5-1 with TRBJ2-4; 8 bases fit TRBD2. Germline V gene data show CDR1 as SGHRS and CDR2 as YFSETQ. The CDR3 is 14 residues long. The V and J ends lost 3 bases and 3 bases, in that order; junction bases with no gene match: 2.

This sequence joins TRBV20-1 and TRBJ2-2; 7 positions agree with TRBD1. J lost 4 bases, V lost 2 bases, and 10 bases had no gene match. The CDR3 totals 16 residues. Germline V gene sequence: CDR1 DFQATT, CDR2 SNEGSKA (reference sequence). The CDR3 protein is CSARPPGTAITGELFF. CDR3 bases: TGCAGTGCTAGACCCCCCGGGACAGCGATCACCGGGGAGCTGTTTTTT.